Here is one T cell receptor beta chain with its context. The sample comes from a study of cytomegalovirus exposure and HLA in healthy donors. About the study: Sequencing of about 200 million T cells in an earlier analysis found around 110 million unique TCR beta sequences.

This CDR3 is built from 12 residues. Germline V lookup: CDR1 SGHAT, CDR2 FQNNGV. The V and J ends lost 3 bases and 6 bases respectively, with 3 bases between them. Vbeta (60) and Jbeta (13) primers were used in the PCR. Measured with immunoSEQ multiplex PCR; TCRdb has only the in-frame clones, and not every one. The data hold some 160,000 clones, with approximately 78% observed a single time. The chain joins TRBV11-2 to TRBJ1-6; D is undetermined. This receptor was identified in a male donor in good health and CMV-seropositive. The sequenced sample was PBMCs. CDR3 amino acids: CASSFINSPLHF. DNA of the CDR3: TGTGCCAGCAGCTTTATTAATTCACCCCTCCACTTT.